Listed below are T cell receptor beta chains from one sample, sequenced in a study of blood T cell repertoires in COVID-19. Measured with immunoSEQ multiplex PCR; TCRdb has only the in-frame clones, and not every one. In the table there are 68,000 or so clones, 89% of which are singletons. The sample taken for sequencing was peripheral blood. These receptors were collected from a man in his fifties or sixties with active COVID-19. The CDR3 runs from the conserved cysteine through the conserved F or W. A D gene is named only where the DNA matches it firmly. Clone size is shown for a subset of rows, as once, few, many or a class of expanded clone.

>TRBJ2-5|TRBD2|TRBV5-4|-
CASSLPAGGLETQYF
TGTGCCAGCAGCTTGCCCGCGGGGGGCCTAGAGACCCAGTACTTC
>TRBJ1-4|-|TRBV19|-
CASNEERREKLFF
TGTGCCAGTAATGAGGAGAGGAGGGAAAAACTGTTTTTT
>TRBJ2-3|-|TRBV7-2|-
CASSPSGGDTQYF
TGTGCCAGCAGCCCATCCGGGGGAGATACGCAGTATTTT
>TRBJ2-7|TRBD1|TRBV19|-
CASRSGQGADREQYF
TGTGCCAGTAGATCTGGACAGGGGGCAGATAGAGAGCAGTACTTC
>TRBJ2-3|-|TRBV9|few
CASAYLDTQYF
TGTGCCAGCGCCTACCTAGATACGCAGTATTTT
>TRBJ2-1|-|TRBV15|-
CATSSGGLANEQFF
TGTGCCACCAGCAGCGGGGGGCTGGCAAATGAGCAGTTCTTC
>TRBJ2-3|-|TRBV9|-
CASSVSGTYQDTQYF
TGTGCCAGCAGCGTATCCGGGACATATCAAGATACGCAGTATTTT
>TRBJ1-5|-|TRBV30|-
CAWTAGINNQPQHF
TGTGCCTGGACAGCGGGAATTAACAATCAGCCCCAGCATTTT
>TRBJ2-7|-|TRBV5-6|-
CASSLVPDRPYEQYF
TGTGCCAGCAGCTTGGTTCCTGACAGACCTTACGAGCAGTACTTC
>TRBJ1-6|TRBD1|TRBV4-3|-
CASSQELQGPHNNSPLHF
TGCGCCAGCAGCCAAGAGTTACAGGGGCCGCATAATAATTCACCCCTCCACTTT
>TRBJ2-7|TRBD1|TRBV9|-
CASSVDETGAYEQYF
TGTGCCAGCAGCGTAGATGAGACAGGGGCCTACGAGCAGTACTTC
>TRBJ1-1|-|TRBV19|-
CASSIAGSNTEAFF
TGTGCCAGTAGTATAGCAGGTTCGAACACTGAAGCTTTCTTT
>TRBJ1-5|-|TRBV6-2/TRBV6-3|-
CASSYSRDQPQHF
TGTGCCAGCAGTTACTCTCGGGATCAGCCCCAGCATTTT
>TRBJ2-1|-|TRBV9|-
CASSVVSSTEQFF
TGTGCCAGCAGCGTAGTTTCCAGTACTGAGCAGTTCTTC
>TRBJ2-5|TRBD2|TRBV5-1|-
CASSLSSGGAETQYF
TGCGCCAGCAGCTTGTCTAGCGGGGGGGCGGAAACCCAGTACTTC
>TRBJ1-2|-|TRBV7-9|-
CASSLAFRTYGYTF
TGTGCCAGCAGCTTAGCGTTTCGGACTTATGGCTACACCTTC
>TRBJ2-7|-|TRBV7-8|once
CASSARLDRGEQYF
TGTGCCAGCAGCGCCCGACTAGATCGAGGGGAGCAGTACTTC
>TRBJ1-3|-|TRBV5-6|-
CASAWRDFSGNTIYF
TGTGCCAGCGCCTGGAGGGACTTCTCTGGAAACACCATATATTTT
>TRBJ2-2|TRBD2|TRBV5-1|-
CASSKTSENTGELFF
TGCGCCAGCAGCAAGACTAGCGAGAACACCGGGGAGCTGTTTTTT
>TRBJ2-2|-|TRBV7-8|-
CASSFLRGTGELFF
TGTGCCAGCAGCTTCCTAAGGGGCACCGGGGAGCTGTTTTTT
>TRBJ2-7|-|TRBV14|-
CASSRTANPYEQYF
TGTGCCAGCAGTCGGACAGCTAACCCCTACGAGCAGTACTTC
>TRBJ1-4|TRBD1|TRBV6-5|once
CASSTTTGKREKLFF
TGTGCCAGCAGTACCACGACAGGGAAGAGAGAAAAACTGTTTTTT
>TRBJ1-2|TRBD1|TRBV5-4|-
CASSLAGTGLSDGYTF
TGTGCCAGCAGCTTGGCCGGGACAGGTCTTTCCGACGGCTACACCTTC
>TRBJ1-6|-|TRBV27|few
CASSLLAGWNSPLHF
TGTGCCAGCAGTTTATTGGCAGGGTGGAATTCACCCCTCCACTTT
>TRBJ2-2|-|TRBV5-4|-
CASSPPTGIAANTGELFF
TGTGCCAGCAGCCCGCCGACAGGAATCGCCGCGAACACCGGGGAGCTGTTTTTT
>TRBJ1-3|TRBD1|TRBV29-1|-
CSCRDRDPRGTIYF
TGCAGCTGCCGGGACAGGGATCCTCGGGGCACCATATATTTT
>TRBJ2-1|TRBD2|TRBV6-2/TRBV6-3|-
CASSYEGLATNEQFF
TGTGCCAGCAGTTACGAGGGACTAGCTACCAATGAGCAGTTCTTC
>TRBJ2-3|TRBD2|TRBV2|-
CASSPAQRGTQYF
TGTGCCAGCAGTCCTGCACAGCGGGGTACGCAGTATTTT
>TRBJ2-7|TRBD1|TRBV6-6|-
CASVRDRGTWASEQYF
TGTGCCAGCGTTCGAGACAGGGGAACCTGGGCGAGTGAGCAGTACTTC
>TRBJ2-2|TRBD1|TRBV4-1|few
CASSQSTGGTGELFF
TGCGCCAGCAGCCAATCGACAGGGGGGACCGGGGAGCTGTTTTTT
>TRBJ2-2|-|TRBV7-9|few
CASSLLYSRGDGELFF
TGTGCCAGCAGCTTACTTTACAGCCGGGGTGACGGGGAGCTGTTTTTT
>TRBJ2-6|TRBD1|TRBV10-3|-
CAISGGTGEYPGANVLTF
TGTGCCATCAGCGGGGGGACAGGGGAATATCCTGGGGCCAACGTCCTGACTTTC
>TRBJ1-1|TRBD1|TRBV7-9|-
CASSPMGTENTEAFF
TGTGCCAGCAGCCCGATGGGGACAGAGAACACTGAAGCTTTCTTT
>TRBJ1-4|TRBD1|TRBV2|-
CASSEAGGAATNEKLFF
TGTGCCAGCAGTGAAGCAGGGGGCGCGGCAACTAATGAAAAACTGTTTTTT
>TRBJ1-2|-|TRBV14|once
CASSLRPGTNYGYTF
TGTGCCAGCAGCCTTCGCCCCGGGACTAACTATGGCTACACCTTC
>TRBJ1-3|-|TRBV6-5|-
CASSYSRGYSGNTIYF
TGTGCCAGCAGTTACTCAAGGGGCTACTCTGGAAACACCATATATTTT
>TRBJ1-5|-|TRBV3-1/TRBV3-2|once
CASSLESRQPQHF
TGTGCCAGCAGCCTAGAATCCAGGCAGCCCCAGCATTTT
>TRBJ2-2|-|TRBV5-6|-
CASSLSGYGELFF
TGTGCCAGCAGCTTGAGCGGATACGGGGAGCTGTTTTTT
>TRBJ2-7|TRBD1|TRBV2|-
CASGTGVGVYEQYF
TGTGCCAGCGGGACAGGGGTCGGAGTTTACGAGCAGTACTTC
>TRBJ2-2|TRBD2|TRBV7-2|-
CASSLGTSGTGELFF
TGTGCCAGCAGCTTAGGGACTAGCGGAACCGGGGAGCTGTTTTTT
>TRBJ2-7|-|TRBV6-2/TRBV6-3|-
CASSYRTDAYEQYF
TGTGCCAGCAGTTACCGGACAGACGCCTACGAGCAGTACTTC